This T cell receptor (beta chain) was captured in a study of shared clonotypes between healthy human individuals. The authors ran the assay at deep level. Every unsorted PBMC PCR replicate was loaded with 300 ng DNA, around 30,000 T cell genomes. The method was immunoSEQ multiplex PCR; TCRdb's version includes in-frame clones alone and lacks a portion of them. This table has 470,000 or so clones, around 73% appearing once. There were no recent acute infections or vaccinations among the donors, who were healthy HIV-negative adults. Trimming left V 4 bases short and J 8 bases short, with 8 bases between. Germline CDR1 is GTSNPN and CDR2 is SVGIG (reference sequence). The CDR3 loop spans 10 amino acids.

The rearrangement joins TRBV30 to TRBJ1-2; D remains unclear. The TCR originated in a woman in her thirties or forties in good health. Some clones in this sample may be carry-over from other donors' samples. Material for sequencing was PBMCs. This CDR3 is CAWKAVGYTF. The CDR3 bases are TGTGCCTGGAAGGCAGTGGGCTACACCTTC.